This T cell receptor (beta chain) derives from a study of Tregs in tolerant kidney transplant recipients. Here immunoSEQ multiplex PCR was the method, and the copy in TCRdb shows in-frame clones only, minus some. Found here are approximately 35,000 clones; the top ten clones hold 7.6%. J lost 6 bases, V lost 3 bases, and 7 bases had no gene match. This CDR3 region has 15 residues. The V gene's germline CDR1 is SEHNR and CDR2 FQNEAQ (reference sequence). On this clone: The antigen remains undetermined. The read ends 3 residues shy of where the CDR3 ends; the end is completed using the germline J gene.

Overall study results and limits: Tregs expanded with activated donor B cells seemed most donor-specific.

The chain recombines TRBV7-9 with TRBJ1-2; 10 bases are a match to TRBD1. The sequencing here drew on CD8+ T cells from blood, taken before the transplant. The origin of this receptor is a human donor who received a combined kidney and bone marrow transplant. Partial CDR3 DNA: TGTGCCAGCAGCTTGCCGCAGGGGACAGGGGATGGC. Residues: CASSLPQGTGDG. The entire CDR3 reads CASSLPQGTGDGYTF.